This T cell receptor beta chain was found in a study of cytomegalovirus exposure and HLA in healthy donors. Study results and limitations: TCR beta sequences reportedly predicted most subjects' HLA-A and HLA-B alleles accurately.

Concerning this clone itself: Its antigen is unknown.

PCR amplification relied on 60 Vbeta primers (plus 13 Jbeta primers). Assay used: immunoSEQ multiplex PCR; TCRdb lists only in-frame clones, some missing. This table holds some 110,000 clones, 65% to 75% found once. In germline, CDR1 is SGHRS, CDR2 YFSETQ. CDR3 length: 16 residues. Trimming removed 3 bases from V and 5 bases from J; junction bases left unmatched: 12. The rearrangement joins TRBV5-1 to TRBJ1-1; 8 nucleotides align to TRBD1. The sample was PBMCs. The receptor was isolated from a man aged 25-40 years in good health and CMV-seropositive. This CDR3 reads CASSSGTGMRGTEAFF. DNA of the CDR3: TGCGCCAGCAGCTCCGGGACAGGAATGAGGGGTACTGAAGCTTTCTTT.